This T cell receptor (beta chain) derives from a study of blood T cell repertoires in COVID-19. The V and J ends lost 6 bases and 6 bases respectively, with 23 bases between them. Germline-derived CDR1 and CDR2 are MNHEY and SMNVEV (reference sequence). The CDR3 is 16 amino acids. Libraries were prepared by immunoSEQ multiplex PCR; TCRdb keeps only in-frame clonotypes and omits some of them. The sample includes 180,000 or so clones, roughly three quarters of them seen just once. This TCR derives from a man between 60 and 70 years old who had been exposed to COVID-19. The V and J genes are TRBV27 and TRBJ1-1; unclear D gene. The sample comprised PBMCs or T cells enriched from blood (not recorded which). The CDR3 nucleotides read TGTGCCAGCAGACCCTCGGGCAGTTGGAGCGGAGCTGAAGCTTTCTTT. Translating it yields CASRPSGSWSGAEAFF.